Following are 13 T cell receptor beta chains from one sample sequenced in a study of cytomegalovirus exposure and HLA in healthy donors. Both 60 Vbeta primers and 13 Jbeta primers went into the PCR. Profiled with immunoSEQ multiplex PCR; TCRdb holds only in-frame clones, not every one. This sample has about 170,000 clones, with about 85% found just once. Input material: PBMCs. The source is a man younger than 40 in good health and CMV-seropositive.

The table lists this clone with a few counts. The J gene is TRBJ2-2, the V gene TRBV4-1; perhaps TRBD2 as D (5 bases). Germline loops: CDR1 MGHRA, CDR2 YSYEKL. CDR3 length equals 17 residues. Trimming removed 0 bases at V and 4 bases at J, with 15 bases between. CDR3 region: CASSQDFTAEGTGELFF. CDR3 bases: TGCGCCAGCAGCCAAGATTTTACAGCTGAGGGCACCGGGGAGCTGTTTTTT.

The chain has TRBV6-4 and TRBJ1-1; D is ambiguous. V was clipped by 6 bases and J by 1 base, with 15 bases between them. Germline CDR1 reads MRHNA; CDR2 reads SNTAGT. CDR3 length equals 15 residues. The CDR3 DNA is TGTGCCAGCAGAGCTCAATCGATCTCGAACACTGAAGCTTTCTTT. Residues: CASRAQSISNTEAFF.

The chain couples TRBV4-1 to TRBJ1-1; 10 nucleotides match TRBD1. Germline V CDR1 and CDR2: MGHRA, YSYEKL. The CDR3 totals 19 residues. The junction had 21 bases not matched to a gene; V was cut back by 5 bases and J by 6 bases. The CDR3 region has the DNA TGCGCCAGCAGCTACCTGTTCGCGGTGGGACAGGGGAGTTTCGCTGAAGCTTTCTTT. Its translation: CASSYLFAVGQGSFAEAFF.

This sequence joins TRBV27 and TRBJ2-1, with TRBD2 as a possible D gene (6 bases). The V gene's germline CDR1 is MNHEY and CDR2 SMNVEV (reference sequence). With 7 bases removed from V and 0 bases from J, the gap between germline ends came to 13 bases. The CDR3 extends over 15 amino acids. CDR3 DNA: TGTGCCAGCACTGAGCCGCGGGGCTCCTACAATGAGCAGTTCTTC. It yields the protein CASTEPRGSYNEQFF.

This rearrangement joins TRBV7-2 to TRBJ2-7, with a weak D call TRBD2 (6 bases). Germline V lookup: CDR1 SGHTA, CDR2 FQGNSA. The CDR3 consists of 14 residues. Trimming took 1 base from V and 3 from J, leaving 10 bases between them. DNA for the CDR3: TGTGCCAGCAGCTTAGAGCGGGTGGGCTACGAGCAGTACTTC. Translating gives CASSLERVGYEQYF.

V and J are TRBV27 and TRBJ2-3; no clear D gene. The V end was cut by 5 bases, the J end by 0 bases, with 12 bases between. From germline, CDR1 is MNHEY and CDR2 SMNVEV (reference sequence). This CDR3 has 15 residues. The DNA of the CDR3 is TGTGCCAGCAGTACCTACGCGCCTAGCACAGATACGCAGTATTTT. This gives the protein CASSTYAPSTDTQYF.

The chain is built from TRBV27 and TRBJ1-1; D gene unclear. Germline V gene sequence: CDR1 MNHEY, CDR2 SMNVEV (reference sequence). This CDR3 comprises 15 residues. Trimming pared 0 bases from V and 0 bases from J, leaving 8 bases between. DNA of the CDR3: TGTGCCAGCAGTTTATCAACTGCTATGAACACTGAAGCTTTCTTT. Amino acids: CASSLSTAMNTEAFF.

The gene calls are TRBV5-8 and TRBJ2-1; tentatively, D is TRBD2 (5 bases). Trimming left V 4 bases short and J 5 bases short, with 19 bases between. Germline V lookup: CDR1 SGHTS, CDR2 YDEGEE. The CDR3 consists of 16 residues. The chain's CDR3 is CASSPRRSSINNEQFF. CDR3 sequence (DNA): TGTGCCAGCAGCCCACGGAGGTCTAGTATCAACAATGAGCAGTTCTTC. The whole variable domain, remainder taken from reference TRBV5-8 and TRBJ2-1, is EAGVTQSPTHLIKTRGQQATLRCSPISGHTSVYWYQQALGLGLQFLLWYDEGEERNRGNFPPRFSGRQFPNYSSELNVNALELEDSALYLCASSPRRSSINNEQFFGPGTRLTVL.

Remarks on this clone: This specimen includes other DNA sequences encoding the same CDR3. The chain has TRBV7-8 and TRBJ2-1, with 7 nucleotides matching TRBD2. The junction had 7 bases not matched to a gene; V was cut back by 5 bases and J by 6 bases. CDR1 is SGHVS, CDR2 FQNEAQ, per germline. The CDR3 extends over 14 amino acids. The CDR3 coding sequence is TGTGCCAGCAGCCCTAGAGGGAGGGGCAATGAGCAGTTCTTC. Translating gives CASSPRGRGNEQFF.

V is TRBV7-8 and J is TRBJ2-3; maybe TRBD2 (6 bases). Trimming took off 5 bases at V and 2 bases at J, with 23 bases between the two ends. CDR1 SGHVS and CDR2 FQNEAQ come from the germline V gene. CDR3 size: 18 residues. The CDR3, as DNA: TGTGCCAGCAGCGTTAGAGGAGACGGCGGGAAGTCCACAGATACGCAGTATTTT. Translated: CASSVRGDGGKSTDTQYF.

The CDR3 region is CASSLGAGNSGNTIYF. The CDR3 DNA reads TGTGCCAGCAGCTTAGGGGCAGGGAACTCTGGAAACACCATATATTTT. J is TRBJ1-3 and V is TRBV7-9; D may be TRBD1 (5 bases). V dropped 1 base and J dropped 0 bases, with 10 bases sitting between them. Germline V gives CDR1 SEHNR, CDR2 FQNEAQ (reference sequence). The CDR3 consists of 16 residues.

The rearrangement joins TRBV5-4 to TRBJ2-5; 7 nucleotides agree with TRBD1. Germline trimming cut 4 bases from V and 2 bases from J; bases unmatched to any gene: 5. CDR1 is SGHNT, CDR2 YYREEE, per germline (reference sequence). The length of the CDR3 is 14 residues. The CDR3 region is CASSVWDSQETQYF. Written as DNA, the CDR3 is TGTGCCAGCAGCGTTTGGGACAGTCAAGAGACCCAGTACTTC.

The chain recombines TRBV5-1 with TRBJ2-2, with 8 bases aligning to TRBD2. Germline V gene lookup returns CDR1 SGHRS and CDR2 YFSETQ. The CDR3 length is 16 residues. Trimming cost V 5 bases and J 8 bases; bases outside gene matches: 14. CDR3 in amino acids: CASRAGAGESLGELFF. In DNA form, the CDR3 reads TGCGCCAGCAGGGCCGGAGCGGGAGAGAGTTTGGGGGAGCTGTTTTTT.